One and the same sample provided the 2 T cell receptor beta chains below, sequenced in a study of tumor-infiltrating lymphocytes in localized non-small cell lung cancer. Assay: immunoSEQ multiplex PCR; the TCRdb copy retains only in-frame clones and omits some. The top ten clones hold roughly 5.6% of a sample with some 8,100 clones, 77% of them seen once. The sequenced material came from lung tumor tissue. These receptors all come from a human donor with non-small cell lung cancer.

This clone turned up a few times. The chain combines TRBV7-9 with TRBJ1-3; a weak D match, TRBD1 (6 bases). CDR3 length: 17 amino acids. Trimming cost V 1 base and J 0 bases, with 13 bases left between them. In germline, CDR1 is SEHNR, CDR2 FQNEAQ (reference sequence). CDR3 loop: CASSLGWGPDSGNTIYF. CDR3 sequence (DNA): TGTGCCAGCAGCTTAGGTTGGGGGCCGGACTCTGGAAACACCATATATTTT.

V and J are TRBV5-6 and TRBJ1-1; D unclear. V shed 4 bases and J shed 3 bases, with 19 bases lying between them. Germline V gives CDR1 SGHDT, CDR2 YYEEEE. The CDR3 length is 16 residues. The chain's CDR3 is CASSVAPGPADTEAFF. Here the CDR3 DNA reads TGTGCCAGCAGCGTAGCCCCCGGGCCCGCCGACACTGAAGCTTTCTTT.